The clone carrying this T cell receptor beta chain was found a few times. The entry originates in a study of long-term antiretroviral therapy in people with HIV. Samples were assayed with immunoSEQ v3.0 at survey level. Profiling relied on immunoSEQ multiplex PCR, and the TCRdb table lists in-frame clones only, not all of them. The profile covers some 30,000 clones, with roughly 90% appearing a single time and around 4.4% taken by the ten largest. The source was unsorted PBMCs, collected just over 5 years after starting antiretroviral therapy. This TCR was sampled from a woman in her thirties or forties with HIV.

In nucleotides, the CDR3 is TGTGCCAGCAGCTACCCCCCGGAGGGACTTTACGAGCAGTACTTC. It encodes CASSYPPEGLYEQYF. V usage is TRBV7-9 and J usage is TRBJ2-7, with D tentatively TRBD2 (6 bases). The CDR3 is made up of 15 amino acids. Trimming took 4 bases from V and 4 from J, leaving 17 bases between them. CDR1 is SEHNR, CDR2 FQNEAQ, per germline (reference sequence).